Below, 14 T cell receptor beta chains from the same sample are listed, as sequenced in a study of T cell responses to AZD1222 COVID-19 vaccine. Only in-frame clones appear in the TCRdb table, and some are missing; sequencing was by immunoSEQ multiplex PCR. The repertoire holds about 150,000 clones, with about nine tenths as singletons. Here the sequenced sample was peripheral blood, taken on day 0 of AZD1222 vaccination. The source is an adult in good health.

The rearrangement uses TRBV28 and TRBJ1-3, with D perhaps matching TRBD1 (5 bases). V shed 2 bases and J shed 0 bases, with 11 bases lying between them. The CDR3 totals 16 residues. CDR1 and CDR2 (germline): MDHEN, SYDVKM. Here the CDR3 DNA reads TGTGCCAGCAGTTTAGAAACAGGCTTCTCTGGAAACACCATATATTTT. It encodes CASSLETGFSGNTIYF. The variable domain in full, with the rest retrieved from reference TRBV28 and TRBJ1-3, is DVKVTQSSRYLVKRTGEKVFLECVQDMDHENMFWYRQDPGLGLRLIYFSYDVKMKEKGDIPEGYSVSREKKERFSLILESASTNQTSMYLCASSLETGFSGNTIYFGEGSWLTVV.

This clone showed up just a few times. The chain employs TRBV5-6 and TRBJ2-1; no definite D call. CDR1 and CDR2 from the germline V gene are SGHDT and YYEEEE. CDR3 length equals 13 residues. V lost 1 base to trimming and J lost 8 bases, with 10 bases between them. The CDR3 reads CASSLYTTDEQFF. For the CDR3, the DNA is TGTGCCAGCAGCTTGTATACTACAGATGAGCAGTTCTTC.

This clone was recorded once. This rearrangement joins TRBV14 to TRBJ2-3, with D uncertain. The V end lost 0 bases, the J end lost 7 bases, and 5 bases lay between the germline ends. CDR1 is SGHDN, CDR2 FVKESK, per germline. The CDR3 contains 12 residues. CDR3 in amino acids: CASSQEENTQYF. CDR3 nucleotide sequence: TGTGCCAGCAGCCAAGAAGAAAATACGCAGTATTTT.

The chain recombines TRBV19 with TRBJ1-1; TRBD1 might be the D (6 bases). V was trimmed by 5 bases and J by 6 bases, leaving 16 bases between them. The CDR3 has 14 residues. Germline V gene lookup returns CDR1 LNHDA and CDR2 SQIVND (reference sequence). The DNA of the CDR3 is TGTGCCAGTAGTCAATACAGGGAGCGGGCTGAAGCTTTCTTT. The encoded protein is CASSQYRERAEAFF.

The chain has TRBV9 and TRBJ2-2, with 7 bases aligning to TRBD2. CDR3 length equals 16 residues. CDR1 and CDR2 (germline): SGDLS, YYNGEE. With V trimmed by 0 bases and J by 3 bases, 5 bases remained unmatched. CDR3 in amino acids: CASSVVSGGYTGELFF. As DNA, the CDR3 is TGTGCCAGCAGCGTAGTGTCGGGGGGATACACCGGGGAGCTGTTTTTT.

The chain has TRBV7-2 and TRBJ1-2; tentative D call: TRBD1 (6 bases). The CDR3 runs to 14 residues. Germline V lookup: CDR1 SGHTA, CDR2 FQGNSA. Trimming cost V 4 bases and J 4 bases, with 13 bases left between them. CDR3: CASSSRRGVYGYTF. The CDR3, as DNA: TGTGCCAGCAGCTCAAGGAGGGGGGTCTATGGCTACACCTTC. Full variable domain (rest looked up from reference TRBV7-2 and TRBJ1-2): GAGVSQSPSNKVTEKGKDVELRCDPISGHTALYWYRQSLGQGLEFLIYFQGNSAPDKSGLPSDRFSAERTGGSVSTLTIQRTQQEDSAVYLCASSSRRGVYGYTFGSGTRLTVV.

The chain has TRBV28 and TRBJ1-3, with D unresolved. Germline values: CDR1 MDHEN, CDR2 SYDVKM. Trimming removed 5 bases from V and 0 bases from J, with 11 bases in between. The CDR3 spans 15 residues. Here the CDR3 reads CASSPQLFSGNTIYF. The CDR3 DNA is TGTGCCAGCAGTCCACAGCTTTTCTCTGGAAACACCATATATTTT.

The chain combines TRBV10-1 with TRBJ1-5, with D hard to call. The CDR3 contains 21 residues. The ends were cut back, 5 bases at V and 0 bases at J, with 29 bases in the middle. Germline V gene data show CDR1 as WNHNN and CDR2 as SYGVQD (reference sequence). The CDR3 DNA is TGCGCCAGCAGTCTCGGATTATTTCTACCCCATTTGGCCTATAGCAATCAGCCCCAGCATTTT. Protein sequence: CASSLGLFLPHLAYSNQPQHF.

The CDR3 nucleotides read TGTGCCAGCAGCCAGCAGTGGAGTATGAACACTGAAGCTTTCTTT. Translation: CASSQQWSMNTEAFF. This rearrangement joins TRBV7-2 to TRBJ1-1, with D unclear. The ends were cut back, 5 bases at V and 0 bases at J, with 13 bases in the middle. CDR3 length: 15 residues. Looked up from germline, CDR1 is SGHTA and CDR2 is FQGNSA. Full variable domain (outside the CDR3, taken from reference TRBV7-2 and TRBJ1-1): GAGVSQSPSNKVTEKGKDVELRCDPISGHTALYWYRQSLGQGLEFLIYFQGNSAPDKSGLPSDRFSAERTGGSVSTLTIQRTQQEDSAVYLCASSQQWSMNTEAFFGQGTRLTVV.

V and J are TRBV19 and TRBJ1-1; D is possibly TRBD1 (5 bases). Between the trimmed V and J ends, which lost 7 bases and 10 bases, there was a span of 13 bases. The V gene's germline CDR1 is LNHDA and CDR2 SQIVND (reference sequence). CDR3 length: 11 amino acids. The DNA for the CDR3 is TGTGCCAGTACCTTGGGGGTGGGAGCTTTCTTT. Its translation is CASTLGVGAFF.

J is TRBJ1-2 and V is TRBV2; D is unresolved. The germline gives CDR1 SNHLY, CDR2 FYNNEI. This CDR3 has 12 amino acids. Trimming took off 8 bases at V and 5 bases at J, with 12 bases between the two ends. The CDR3 spells CASHGRIYGYTF. CDR3 DNA sequence: TGTGCCAGCCATGGAAGGATTTATGGCTACACCTTC.

This chain links TRBV6-5 with TRBJ1-2, with 9 bases fitting TRBD1. The CDR3 totals 14 residues. The V gene's germline CDR1 is MNHEY and CDR2 SVGAGI. The ends lost 5 bases at V and 7 bases at J; junction bases unmatched: 8. CDR3 nucleotides: TGTGCCAGCAGTCCCCCGGACAGGGGCCGTGGCTACACCTTC. Amino acid sequence: CASSPPDRGRGYTF.

The chain employs TRBV5-1 and TRBJ1-3; D is possibly TRBD1 (6 bases). CDR3 length equals 16 residues. In germline, CDR1 is SGHRS, CDR2 YFSETQ. The V end was cut by 0 bases, the J end by 7 bases, with 17 bases between. CDR3 sequence reads: CASSLEASTRGNTIYF. In nucleotides, the CDR3 is TGCGCCAGCAGCTTGGAGGCCTCAACGAGGGGGAACACCATATATTTT. Combining the CDR3 with reference TRBV5-1 and TRBJ1-3 gives the whole variable domain KAGVTQTPRYLIKTRGQQVTLSCSPISGHRSVSWYQQTPGQGLQFLFEYFSETQRNKGNFPGRFSGRQFSNSRSEMNVSTLELGDSALYLCASSLEASTRGNTIYFGEGSWLTVV.

V usage is TRBV4-2 and J usage is TRBJ1-1, with D perhaps matching TRBD1 (6 bases). Germline values: CDR1 LGHNA, CDR2 YNFKEQ. The V end was cut by 1 base, the J end by 3 bases, with 12 bases between. CDR3 length: 15 amino acids. The DNA for the CDR3 is TGTGCCAGCAGCCAAGGAGGGGGGCAAGACACTGAAGCTTTCTTT. It is translated as CASSQGGGQDTEAFF.